Listed here are 15 T cell receptor beta chains from one sample, sequenced in a study of neurological immune-mediated disorders. TCRdb processed the 5' RACE reads anew with MiXCR; each CDR3 protein has one entry. The sample holds about 46,000 distinct CDR3 sequences, 4% to 5.5% seen once. The sample was PBMCs. These receptors originate from a woman in her sixties with multiple sclerosis.

This clonotype was detected ten times or more. V is TRBV7-2 and J is TRBJ2-5; D ambiguous. Looked up from germline, CDR1 is SGHTA and CDR2 is FQGNSA. The V end was cut by 4 bases, the J end by 0 bases, with 6 bases between. The CDR3 totals 13 residues. CDR3 region: CASSSPDQETQYF. CDR3 DNA: TGTGCCAGCAGCTCTCCAGACCAAGAGACCCAGTACTTC.

This clonotype appeared many times. The chain joins TRBV4-2 to TRBJ1-4, with 10 bases aligning to TRBD1. CDR3 length: 19 amino acids. V shed 4 bases and J 10 bases; nucleotides not matched to a gene: 21. In germline, CDR1 is LGHNA, CDR2 YNFKEQ. The CDR3, as DNA: TGTGCCAGCAGCCTCCAATCCGGGACAGGGGAGGTAGCGGACGGAAAACTGTTTTTT. Protein sequence: CASSLQSGTGEVADGKLFF.

This clonotype was observed at least ten times. The chain is built from TRBV7-2 and TRBJ1-1; tentatively, D is TRBD1 (6 bases). The CDR3 runs to 14 residues. Trimming cost V 5 bases and J 0 bases, with 10 bases left between them. CDR1 is SGHTA, CDR2 FQGNSA, per germline. CDR3 in DNA: TGTGCCAGCAGCGTCAGGACAGTGAACACTGAAGCTTTCTTT. Its protein is CASSVRTVNTEAFF. The whole variable domain, filled in from reference TRBV7-2 and TRBJ1-1, reads GAGVSQSPSNKVTEKGKDVELRCDPISGHTALYWYRQSLGQGLEFLIYFQGNSAPDKSGLPSDRFSAERTGGSVSTLTIQRTQQEDSAVYLCASSVRTVNTEAFFGQGTRLTVV.

This clonotype showed up many times. One junction end does not reproduce the germline sequence, and a read error may be involved. The chain employs TRBV7-2 and TRBJ2-4; no clear D gene. The CDR3 has 11 amino acids. CDR1 is SGHTA, CDR2 FQGNSA, per germline. CDR3 amino acids: CASSVANIQYF. CDR3 DNA: TGTGCCAGCAGCGTAGCAAACATTCAGTACTTC.

The rearrangement links TRBV7-3 to TRBJ2-5; 9 bases agree with TRBD2. Trimming at V came to 4 bases and at J to 7 bases, leaving 7 bases not matched to a gene. Germline CDR1 and CDR2: SGHTA and FQGTGA. The CDR3 runs 14 residues. CDR3 loop: CASSSGLAKGTQYF. The CDR3 DNA reads as TGTGCCAGCAGCTCGGGACTAGCCAAGGGGACCCAGTACTTC.

This clonotype was counted ten times or more. This chain connects TRBV7-8 to TRBJ2-2; tentatively, D is TRBD2 (6 bases). Trimming shortened V by 4 bases and J by 4 bases, and 13 bases separated the two germline ends. In germline, CDR1 is SGHVS, CDR2 FQNEAQ. The CDR3 is 15 amino acids. CDR3 sequence: CASSSSGLITGELFF. CDR3 DNA sequence: TGTGCCAGCAGCTCATCGGGACTTATCACCGGGGAGCTGTTTTTT.

This clonotype occurred many times. The J gene is TRBJ1-1, the V gene TRBV5-1; 8 nucleotides agree with TRBD1. Trimming cost V 3 bases and J 5 bases; bases outside gene matches: 6. The CDR3 covers 14 residues. Germline assignment: CDR1 SGHRS and CDR2 YFSETQ. The CDR3 DNA reads as TGCGCCAGCAGCTCAGGACAGGGAGGAACTGAAGCTTTCTTT. Protein sequence: CASSSGQGGTEAFF.

This clonotype appeared many times. This rearrangement joins TRBV7-2 to TRBJ2-2; 10 bases are shared with TRBD1. CDR3 length: 16 residues. The V gene's germline CDR1 is SGHTA and CDR2 FQGNSA. V dropped 5 bases and J dropped 7; count of bases not matched to a gene: 10. This CDR3 is CASSPGGQGMGGELFF. DNA for the CDR3: TGTGCCAGCAGCCCAGGGGGACAGGGGATGGGCGGGGAGCTGTTTTTT.

The rearrangement links TRBV27 to TRBJ1-1; D might be TRBD1 (5 bases). There are 14 residues in the CDR3. Germline CDR1 is MNHEY and CDR2 is SMNVEV (reference sequence). The V and J ends lost 0 bases and 4 bases respectively, with 9 bases between them. The CDR3 sequence is CASSLSVGGTEAFF. The CDR3 DNA reads TGTGCCAGCAGTTTATCGGTGGGGGGCACTGAAGCTTTCTTT.

This clonotype was recorded at least ten times. This chain links TRBV9 with TRBJ2-2; TRBD2 agrees at 10 bases. In germline, CDR1 is SGDLS, CDR2 YYNGEE. The CDR3 runs 16 residues. The J segment lost 5 bases and the V segment lost 0 bases, leaving 4 bases of the junction unmatched. The CDR3 loop is CASSVEGLAETGELFF. The CDR3 nucleotides read TGTGCCAGCAGCGTAGAAGGACTAGCGGAAACCGGGGAGCTGTTTTTT.

This clonotype was seen repeatedly, ten times or more. This CDR3 is CASSYSTSPLHF. For the CDR3, the DNA is TGTGCCAGCAGTTACTCGACTTCACCCCTCCACTTT. The genes are TRBV6-2 or TRBV6-3 and TRBJ1-6; D unresolved. The V end lost 0 bases, the J end lost 9 bases, and 3 bases lay between the germline ends. Germline V gene sequence: CDR1 MNHEY, CDR2 SVGEGT. This CDR3 is built from 12 residues.

The table lists this clonotype with many counts. The rearrangement joins TRBV5-1 to TRBJ2-1; 7 bases match TRBD2. CDR1 and CDR2 (germline): SGHRS, YFSETQ. Unmatched junction bases numbered 7, after V lost 0 bases and J lost 7 bases. This CDR3 spans 15 amino acids. The CDR3 bases are TGCGCCAGCAGCTTGGCTCCTGCGGGGGATAATGAGCAGTTCTTC. It yields the protein CASSLAPAGDNEQFF.

At least ten counts were recorded for this clonotype. The rearrangement links TRBV12-3 or TRBV12-4 to TRBJ2-3; D not certain. This CDR3 comprises 12 residues. Trimming stripped 6 bases from V and 6 bases from J, with 10 bases between. The DNA for the CDR3 is TGTGCCAGCAGAGCTGACACCGATACGCAGTATTTT. Translating it yields CASRADTDTQYF.

This chain uses TRBV20-1 with TRBJ1-1; a possible D gene is TRBD1 (6 bases). There are 15 residues in the CDR3. V was pared by 0 bases and J by 0 bases, with 11 bases between. Germline V gives CDR1 DFQATT, CDR2 SNEGSKA (reference sequence). CDR3 DNA: TGCAGTGCTAGAGATCGAGGACAGCTGAACACTGAAGCTTTCTTT. Encoded protein: CSARDRGQLNTEAFF.

This clonotype was found many times. The genes are TRBV7-2 and TRBJ1-2; 7 bases line up with TRBD1. This CDR3 contains 12 residues. Germline CDR1 and CDR2: SGHTA and FQGNSA. J lost 6 bases, V lost 6 bases, and 4 bases had no gene match. The CDR3 nucleotides read TGTGCCAGCAGACACGACAGGGATGGCTACACCTTC. This codes for CASRHDRDGYTF.